This record looks at one T cell receptor beta chain sequence and its context. Its antigen is undetermined. The V gene's germline CDR1 is PRHDT and CDR2 FYEKMQ (reference sequence). V was pared by 1 base and J by 9 bases, with 10 bases of the junction left unmatched. The CDR3 length is 15 residues. Under the ViraFEST assay, PBMC were stimulated with viral peptide pools so that antigen-specific CD4+ T cells expanded. Sequencing was performed afterwards. Cells that had been cultured for 10 days were the source of isolated CD4+ T cells. Cultures of about 2 million PBMC per well contained approximately 10 IU/ml IL-2 plus 10 ug/ml peptides. This record comes from a study of vaccination effects on CD4 cells after COVID-19. The study, taken as a whole, reports: Just 1 of 255 vaccine-induced clones in healthy recipients was cross-reactive.

Produced via immunoSEQ multiplex PCR; TCRdb's table is partial and in-frame only. Counted here are 20,000 or so clones, roughly 73% occurring once; the ten biggest clones make up about 10%. Sequenced here: CD4+ T cells from PBMCs cultured with HCoV-229E spike peptides, sampled before COVID-19 vaccination. The clonotype comes from a human donor who received a COVID-19 vaccine. This rearrangement joins TRBV13 to TRBJ2-7; TRBD1 aligns across 9 bases. This CDR3 is CASSLDMGQGNMQYF. As DNA, the CDR3 is TGTGCCAGCAGCTTAGATATGGGACAGGGTAATATGCAGTACTTC.